This is a list of T cell receptor beta chains from one sample in a study of blood T cell repertoires in COVID-19. Repertoires were generated with immunoSEQ multiplex PCR, while TCRdb's copy carries only in-frame clones and drops some. This table holds about 300,000 clones, around 86% found once. Sequenced: peripheral blood. Receptors were obtained from a woman aged 40 to 50 who had recovered from COVID-19. CDR3s include the opening cysteine and the closing phenylalanine or tryptophan. D genes are given only for firm matches. Size tells how often a clone was seen (once, few, many) or the class of an expanded clone, and some rows leave it out.

cdr3_length	d_call	v_call	clone_size	j_call	cdr3_nt	cdr3_aa
14	.	TRBV5-5	.	TRBJ1-5	TGTGCCAGCAGCTTGGAGGGGTGGGGGGAGCCCCAGCATTTT	CASSLEGWGEPQHF
14	TRBD1	TRBV11-3	.	TRBJ1-1	TGTGCCAGCAGCTTAGCGGGACAGGGTTCTGAAGCTTTCTTT	CASSLAGQGSEAFF
14	.	TRBV7-2	.	TRBJ1-2	TGTGCCAGCAGCTCCCTCGCCAGGAATGAAGGCTACACCTTC	CASSSLARNEGYTF
15	TRBD1	TRBV5-1	once	TRBJ1-1	TGCGCCAGCAGCCCATTTCAGGGGGCTGGCACTGAAGCTTTCTTT	CASSPFQGAGTEAFF
15	.	TRBV19	few	TRBJ1-6	TGTGCCAGTAGTATAGGTGGGGCTAGAGGTTCACCCCTCCACTTT	CASSIGGARGSPLHF
14	TRBD1	TRBV5-6	.	TRBJ1-2	TGTGCCAGCAGATGGACAGGCACTAACTATGGCTACACCTTC	CASRWTGTNYGYTF
15	TRBD1	TRBV7-8	.	TRBJ1-4	TGTGCCAGCAGCGATCAGGACAGGGGGTATGAAAAACTGTTTTTT	CASSDQDRGYEKLFF
16	.	TRBV11-2	.	TRBJ2-7	TGTGCCAGCAGCCCCGCTAAAGCAGGTAGCTCCTACGAGCAGTACTTC	CASSPAKAGSSYEQYF
16	TRBD1	TRBV5-4	.	TRBJ1-1	TGTGCCAGCAGCTTGACGGGACAGGGACGCGGGACTGAAGCTTTCTTT	CASSLTGQGRGTEAFF
16	TRBD1	TRBV10-3	.	TRBJ1-1	TGTGCCATCAGGGATCCGGGACAGGGGTATAACACTGAAGCTTTCTTT	CAIRDPGQGYNTEAFF
12	.	TRBV5-1	.	TRBJ1-1	TGCGCCAGCAGCCGGTCGGAGCGGGAAGCTTTCTTT	CASSRSEREAFF
15	TRBD1	TRBV7-3	few	TRBJ2-3	TGTGCCAGCAGCCGAACAGGGGAGACCACAGATACGCAGTATTTT	CASSRTGETTDTQYF
14	.	TRBV7-9	.	TRBJ1-2	TGTGCCAGCAGCTTTGCCGACTTCCGGAAAGGCTACACCTTC	CASSFADFRKGYTF
18	TRBD2	TRBV23-1	.	TRBJ2-1	TGCGCCAGCAGTTCTCTTTCCCGTAGCGGGGAGACCTACAATGAGCAGTTCTTC	CASSSLSRSGETYNEQFF
14	.	TRBV5-1	.	TRBJ1-5	TGCGCCAGCAGCTTGGGAGCGAACAATCAGCCCCAGCATTTT	CASSLGANNQPQHF
15	.	TRBV7-9	once	TRBJ2-7	TGTGCCAGCAGCTTAGTAACGACAGGTCTGGGCGAGCAGTACTTC	CASSLVTTGLGEQYF
14	TRBD1	TRBV5-4	.	TRBJ1-4	TGTGCCAGCAGCGTACAGGGGATCAATGAAAAACTGTTTTTT	CASSVQGINEKLFF
16	.	TRBV2	.	TRBJ2-3	TGTGCCAGCATGTTCGTTGAGACTAGGAGCACAGATACGCAGTATTTT	CASMFVETRSTDTQYF
15	.	TRBV11-2	.	TRBJ1-4	TGTGCCAGCAGCTTCCACAGCACAGTTGGTGAAAAACTGTTTTTT	CASSFHSTVGEKLFF
17	TRBD2	TRBV14	.	TRBJ2-1	TGTGCCAGCAGCCAAGTCCCCTTCGGGGAGGGTCCCAATGAGCAGTTCTTC	CASSQVPFGEGPNEQFF
16	.	TRBV19	.	TRBJ1-1	TGTGCCAGTAGTCCCCTGGCTTACAGGGCTAGGACTGAAGCTTTCTTT	CASSPLAYRARTEAFF
15	TRBD2	TRBV5-4	few	TRBJ2-3	TGTGCCAGCAGCCAGCGGGGGGGTAGCACAGATACGCAGTATTTT	CASSQRGGSTDTQYF
13	.	TRBV5-6	.	TRBJ1-1	TGTGCCAGCAGCTTTAGCCCGCTCGCTGAAGCTTTCTTT	CASSFSPLAEAFF
15	.	TRBV19	.	TRBJ2-1	TGTGCCAGTAGCCGGGCGGGCCCAACCTACAATGAGCAGTTCTTC	CASSRAGPTYNEQFF
16	TRBD2	TRBV5-1	.	TRBJ2-7	TGCGCCAGCAGCTTGGGTCTAGCGGGGGCAACCTACGAGCAGTACTTC	CASSLGLAGATYEQYF
15	TRBD1	TRBV7-2	.	TRBJ2-7	TGTGCCAGCAGCTTAAGGCAGGACAGGGGCATGCGGCAGTACTTC	CASSLRQDRGMRQYF